A selection of T cell receptor beta chains follows, all from one sample in a study of blood T cell repertoires in COVID-19. Assay used: immunoSEQ multiplex PCR; TCRdb lists only in-frame clones, some missing. The data show roughly 140,000 clones, with 65% to 90% seen just once and around 9.6% held by the top ten. The specimen sequenced was peripheral blood. These TCRs come from a man between 60 and 75 years old with active or convalescent COVID-19. Both conserved end residues are part of each CDR3. A D gene is named only where the DNA matches it firmly. Part of the rows lack a size; the others show once, few, many or a class for expanded clones.

TRBV4-3	NA	NA	TRBJ1-2	TGCGCCAGCAGCCTACAACGGGGGGAGGCAGACTATGGCTACACCTTC	CASSLQRGEADYGYTF
TRBV21-1	NA	NA	TRBJ1-5	TGTGCCAGCAGCAAAGCGGATGGGCAGCAAATTTATAGCAATCAGCCCCAGCATTTT	CASSKADGQQIYSNQPQHF
TRBV30	NA	TRBD2	TRBJ2-3	TGTGCCTGGAGAAAACTAGCGGGGTACACAGATACGCAGTATTTT	CAWRKLAGYTDTQYF
TRBV6-5	NA	TRBD1	TRBJ1-2	TGTGCCAGCAGGGACGGGACAGGGGGGAGATATGGCTACACCTTC	CASRDGTGGRYGYTF
TRBV2	NA	TRBD1	TRBJ2-2	TGTGCCAGCAGTGGACAGGGGGCGGGGACCGGGGAGCTGTTTTTT	CASSGQGAGTGELFF
TRBV7-9	NA	TRBD1	TRBJ2-7	TGTGCCAGCAGCAAAGGACAGGGGCGGAACGAGCAGTACTTC	CASSKGQGRNEQYF
TRBV24-1	NA	TRBD1	TRBJ1-5	TGTGCCAGCCGGTGGGGACAGGGATCTAGCAATCAGCCCCAGCATTTT	CASRWGQGSSNQPQHF
TRBV27	NA	NA	TRBJ1-6	TGTGCCAGCAGTTTAAACAGGGAAGTTGGGCCCCTCCACTTT	CASSLNREVGPLHF
TRBV6-2/TRBV6-3	NA	NA	TRBJ1-2	TGTGCCAGCAGCCAGCTAAGACAGGTGGACTATGGCTACACCTTC	CASSQLRQVDYGYTF
TRBV30	NA	TRBD1	TRBJ1-1	TGTGCCTGGATACAGGGGGCTTCGGGTGAAGCTTTCTTT	CAWIQGASGEAFF
TRBV7-2	NA	TRBD1	TRBJ1-5	TGTGCCAGCAGCTTAGTACAGGGGCCAAATCAGCCCCAGCATTTT	CASSLVQGPNQPQHF
TRBV3-1/TRBV3-2	NA	NA	TRBJ2-1	TGTGCCAGCAGCCAACCAGGACAGAGCTCCTACAATGAGCAGTTCTTC	CASSQPGQSSYNEQFF
TRBV19	NA	NA	TRBJ1-3	TGTGCCAGTAGGGCCCCAGGGGAACGTCTGTTGTCCGGCGGAAACACCATATATTTT	CASRAPGERLLSGGNTIYF
TRBV2	NA	NA	TRBJ2-7	TGTGCCAGCGAGGGTCCGACGGAGGAGCAGTACTTC	CASEGPTEEQYF
TRBV15	few	TRBD1	TRBJ1-4	TGTGCCACCAGCAGAGATCTGGACAGGGGGATTGCTAATGAAAAACTGTTTTTT	CATSRDLDRGIANEKLFF
TRBV11-3	NA	NA	TRBJ1-3	TGTGCCACCCGTGAACGGGGCTCTGGAAACACCATATATTTT	CATRERGSGNTIYF
TRBV30	once	NA	TRBJ1-4	TGTGCCTGGAGTGTACAAGGGGGGGGTATGAAGTTTTTT	CAWSVQGGGMKFF
TRBV15	once	NA	TRBJ2-1	TGTGCCACCAGCACCGGGATCCTTTACAATGAGCAGTTCTTC	CATSTGILYNEQFF
TRBV19	NA	NA	TRBJ1-1	TGTGCCAGTAGTATAGCCCAACAGGGAGGGTCTGAAGCTTTCTTT	CASSIAQQGGSEAFF
TRBV5-6	NA	NA	TRBJ1-1	TGTGCCAGCAGCTTGGCCAGGGACACTGAAGCTTTCTTT	CASSLARDTEAFF
TRBV4-1	NA	NA	TRBJ1-5	TGCGCCAGCAGCCAACAGGTTAGCAATCAGCCCCAGCATTTT	CASSQQVSNQPQHF
TRBV7-7	once	TRBD2	TRBJ2-2	TGTGCCAGCAGCTTAAGATCTAGCGGGAGGGCAAGTGTGCTGTTTTTT	CASSLRSSGRASVLFF
TRBV27	few	TRBD1	TRBJ1-5	TGTGCCAGCAGCCGCAGACAGGGGGACAATCAGCCCCAGCATTTT	CASSRRQGDNQPQHF
TRBV4-1	NA	NA	TRBJ1-3	TGCGCCAGCAGCCAAGAAACCAGGGTTCCACCTGGAAACACCATATATTTT	CASSQETRVPPGNTIYF
TRBV6-5	NA	NA	TRBJ1-2	TGTGCCAGCAGTTACTCGACGCGGGGGATGTATGGCTACACCTTC	CASSYSTRGMYGYTF
TRBV10-1	NA	TRBD2	TRBJ2-7	TGCGCCAGCAGTGAGCAACTAGCGGGGACCTACGAGCAGTACTTC	CASSEQLAGTYEQYF
TRBV11-2	once	NA	TRBJ1-2	TGTGCCAGCAGCTTATCTAAGCAATATGGCTACACCTTC	CASSLSKQYGYTF
TRBV30	NA	NA	TRBJ1-5	TGTGCCTGGAGTTCCCAGGGGTATCAGCCCCAGCATTTT	CAWSSQGYQPQHF
TRBV12-3/TRBV12-4	NA	NA	TRBJ1-3	TGTGCCAGCACGGGGATTACTGGAAACACCATATATTTT	CASTGITGNTIYF
TRBV11-3	NA	NA	TRBJ2-5	TGTGCCAGCAGTCCCTCCCCGCGGGGCCAGACCCAGTACTTC	CASSPSPRGQTQYF
TRBV2	many	TRBD1	TRBJ1-3	TGTGCCAGAACAGGGGCTGGAAACACCATATATTTT	CARTGAGNTIYF
TRBV5-1	NA	TRBD2	TRBJ2-5	TGCGCCAGCAGCTTGGGACTAGCGGAGACCCCCCAAGGGACCCAGTACTTC	CASSLGLAETPQGTQYF
TRBV21-1	NA	NA	TRBJ2-5	TGTGCCAGCAGCACCCTAGCGGGGGGTACTCAAGAGACCCAGTACTTC	CASSTLAGGTQETQYF
TRBV7-8	few	NA	TRBJ2-6	TGTGCCAGCGTGAGGTCTGGGGCCAACGTCCTGACTTTC	CASVRSGANVLTF
TRBV24-1	NA	NA	TRBJ2-3	TGTGCCACCAGTGATTCCTCGCCGGGTACGCAGTATTTT	CATSDSSPGTQYF
TRBV7-8	NA	NA	TRBJ1-1	TGTGCCAGCAGCTTAGTGGCGGGGGGGTCGGTGAACACTGAAGCTTTCTTT	CASSLVAGGSVNTEAFF
TRBV7-9	NA	NA	TRBJ1-1	TGTGCCAGCAGCTTAGAGGGACTCACTGAAGCTTTCTTT	CASSLEGLTEAFF
TRBV29-1	NA	TRBD1	TRBJ2-4	TGCAGCGTGTGGACAGGGGGAATGGCCAAAAACATTCAGTACTTC	CSVWTGGMAKNIQYF
TRBV7-6	NA	NA	TRBJ2-5	TGTGCCAGCAGCTTAGGCCGGGAGACCCAGTACTTC	CASSLGRETQYF
TRBV14	NA	NA	TRBJ1-2	TGTGCCAGCAGTCTCGTAAGGGGCTATGGCTACACCTTC	CASSLVRGYGYTF
TRBV6-5	NA	NA	TRBJ1-2	TGTGCCAGCAGTTACGGGGGGGGTCGGATCGGCTACACCTTC	CASSYGGGRIGYTF
TRBV5-1	NA	NA	TRBJ2-3	TGCGCCAGCAGCTTGGTTGGGGGCAAGTTCAGCACAGATACGCAGTATTTT	CASSLVGGKFSTDTQYF
TRBV6-4	NA	NA	TRBJ2-1	TGTGCCAGCAGTGGACAGGAGAGCTCCTACAATGAGCAGTTCTTC	CASSGQESSYNEQFF
TRBV3-1/TRBV3-2	NA	TRBD1	TRBJ1-1	TGTGCCAGCAGCCAAGAGGCCGGGACAGTTAGGACTGAAGCTTTCTTT	CASSQEAGTVRTEAFF
TRBV9	NA	TRBD2	TRBJ2-3	TGTGCCAGCAGCGTAGTTTGGTTCGAGACTTCGGGAGGGATTGCCCATACGCAGTATTTT	CASSVVWFETSGGIAHTQYF
TRBV4-3	NA	NA	TRBJ1-5	TGCGCCAGCAGCGCGGGGGGGGATCAGCCCCAGCATTTT	CASSAGGDQPQHF
TRBV18	NA	TRBD2	TRBJ2-1	TGTGCCAGCTCACTTGGACTAGCGAAAGACAATGAGCAGTTCTTC	CASSLGLAKDNEQFF
TRBV5-6	NA	NA	TRBJ2-3	TGTGCCAGCAGCTTAGTCCGTGCTAGCCCCTACACAGATACGCAGTATTTT	CASSLVRASPYTDTQYF